The clone carrying this T cell receptor beta chain has more than one count but fewer than ten. Its specificity is not known. Deletions cut 3 bases from V and 2 bases from J, with 14 bases between. This CDR3 is built from 15 residues. Germline-derived CDR1 and CDR2 are SGHTA and FQGNSA. This specimen comes from a study of response to subunit inactivated influenza vaccine. From the RT-PCR reads, TCRdb called clonotypes with MiXCR, one entry per CDR3 protein. The data show under 950,000 distinct CDR3 sequences, around 20% seen once. Findings and caveats of the study: Only a handful of new T cells, the authors suggested, are recruited with each seasonal influenza vaccination.

This chain joins TRBV7-2 and TRBJ2-7, with D possibly being TRBD1 or TRBD2 (5 bases each). This sequence originates from a man between 50 and 59 years old who received an inactivated influenza vaccine. Sequenced material: PBMCs from blood, taken 5 to 6 days after vaccination. In DNA form, the CDR3 reads TGTGCCAGCAGCTTGGGTCGTGGGGGACCCTACGAGCAGTACTTC. This encodes CASSLGRGGPYEQYF.